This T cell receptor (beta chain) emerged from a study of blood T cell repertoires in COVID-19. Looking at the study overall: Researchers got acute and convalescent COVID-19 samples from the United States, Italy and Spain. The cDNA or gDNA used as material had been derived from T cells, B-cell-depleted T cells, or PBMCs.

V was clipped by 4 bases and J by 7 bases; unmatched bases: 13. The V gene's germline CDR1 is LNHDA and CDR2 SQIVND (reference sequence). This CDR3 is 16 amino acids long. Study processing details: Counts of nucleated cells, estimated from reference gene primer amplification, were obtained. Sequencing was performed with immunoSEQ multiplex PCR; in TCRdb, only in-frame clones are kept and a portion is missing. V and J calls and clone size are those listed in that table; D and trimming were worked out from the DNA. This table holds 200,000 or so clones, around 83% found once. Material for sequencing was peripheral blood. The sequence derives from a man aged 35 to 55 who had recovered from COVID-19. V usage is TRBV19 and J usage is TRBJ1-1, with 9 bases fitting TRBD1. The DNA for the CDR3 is TGTGCCAGTAGTACCACAGGCCGGGACAGGGTATATGAAGCTTTCTTT. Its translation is CASSTTGRDRVYEAFF.